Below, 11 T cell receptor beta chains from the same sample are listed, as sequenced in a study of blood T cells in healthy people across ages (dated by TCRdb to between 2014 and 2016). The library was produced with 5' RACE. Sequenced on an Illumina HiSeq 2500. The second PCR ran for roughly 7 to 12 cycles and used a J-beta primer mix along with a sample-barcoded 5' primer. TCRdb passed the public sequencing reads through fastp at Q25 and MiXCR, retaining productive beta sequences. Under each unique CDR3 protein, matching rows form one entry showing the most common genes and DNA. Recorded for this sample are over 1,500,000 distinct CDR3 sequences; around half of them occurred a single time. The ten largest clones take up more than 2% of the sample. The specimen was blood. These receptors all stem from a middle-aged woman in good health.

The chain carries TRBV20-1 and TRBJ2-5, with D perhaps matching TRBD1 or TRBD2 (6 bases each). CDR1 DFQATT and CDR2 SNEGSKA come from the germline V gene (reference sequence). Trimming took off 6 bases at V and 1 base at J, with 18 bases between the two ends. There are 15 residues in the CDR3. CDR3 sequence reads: CSARAGGGSQETQYF. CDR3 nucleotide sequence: TGCAGTGCCCGTGCTGGAGGGGGTTCCCAAGAGACCCAGTACTTC.

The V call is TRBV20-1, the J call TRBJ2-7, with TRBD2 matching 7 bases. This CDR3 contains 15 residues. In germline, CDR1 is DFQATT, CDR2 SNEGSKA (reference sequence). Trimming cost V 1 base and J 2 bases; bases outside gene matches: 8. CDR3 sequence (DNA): TGCAGTGCTAGAGGGGGGAGGGGCCCTCCCTACGAGCAGTACTTC. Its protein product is CSARGGRGPPYEQYF.

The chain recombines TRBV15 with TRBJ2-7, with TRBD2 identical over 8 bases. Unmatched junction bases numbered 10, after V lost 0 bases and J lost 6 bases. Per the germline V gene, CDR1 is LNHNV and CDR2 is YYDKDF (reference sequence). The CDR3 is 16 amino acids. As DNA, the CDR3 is TGTGCCACCAGCAGAGACACGGGAGGGCCGGCCGCCGAGCAGTACTTC. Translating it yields CATSRDTGGPAAEQYF.

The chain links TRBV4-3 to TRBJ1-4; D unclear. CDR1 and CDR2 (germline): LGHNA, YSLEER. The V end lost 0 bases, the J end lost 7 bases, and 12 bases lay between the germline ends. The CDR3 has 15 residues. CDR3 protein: CASSQDTPGSEKLFF. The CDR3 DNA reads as TGCGCCAGCAGCCAAGATACCCCGGGAAGTGAAAAACTGTTTTTT.

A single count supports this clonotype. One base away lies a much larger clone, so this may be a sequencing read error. CDR3 sequence reads: CATSRGGAGGYNEQFF. CDR3 sequence (DNA): TGTGCCACCAGCAGAGGTGGCGCGGGGGGTTACAATGAGCAGTTCTTC. The chain couples TRBV15 to TRBJ2-1; 8 positions match TRBD2. Looked up from germline, CDR1 is LNHNV and CDR2 is YYDKDF (reference sequence). The CDR3 extends over 16 amino acids. Trimming at V came to 1 base and at J to 4 bases, leaving 6 bases not matched to a gene.

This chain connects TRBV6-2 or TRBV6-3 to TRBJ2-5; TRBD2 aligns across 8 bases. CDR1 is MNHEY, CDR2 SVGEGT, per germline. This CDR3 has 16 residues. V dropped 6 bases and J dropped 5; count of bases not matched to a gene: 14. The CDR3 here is CASSTPAGGTGETQYF. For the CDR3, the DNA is TGTGCCAGCAGCACTCCCGCGGGGGGAACGGGGGAGACCCAGTACTTC.

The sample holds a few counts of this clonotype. CDR3 coding DNA: TGCAGTGCTGGACGCGGCGGGGGGGACCAAGAGACCCAGTACTTC. Its translation is CSAGRGGGDQETQYF. This chain links TRBV20-1 with TRBJ2-5, with TRBD2 identical over 9 bases. The germline CDR1 and CDR2 sequences are DFQATT and SNEGSKA (reference sequence). V dropped 5 bases and J dropped 0; count of bases not matched to a gene: 7. CDR3 length: 15 amino acids.

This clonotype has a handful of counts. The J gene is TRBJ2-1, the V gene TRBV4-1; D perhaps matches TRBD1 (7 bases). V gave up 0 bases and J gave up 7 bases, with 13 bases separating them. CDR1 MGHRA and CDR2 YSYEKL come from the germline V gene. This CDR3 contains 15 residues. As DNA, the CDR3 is TGCGCCAGCAGCCAAGAACCCCAGGGGGGTAATGAGCAGTTCTTC. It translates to CASSQEPQGGNEQFF.

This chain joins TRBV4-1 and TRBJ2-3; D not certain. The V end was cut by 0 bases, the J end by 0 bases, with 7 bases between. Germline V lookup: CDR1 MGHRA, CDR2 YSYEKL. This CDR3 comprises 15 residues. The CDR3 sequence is CASSQEGISTDTQYF. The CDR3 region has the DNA TGCGCCAGCAGCCAAGAAGGCATTAGCACAGATACGCAGTATTTT.

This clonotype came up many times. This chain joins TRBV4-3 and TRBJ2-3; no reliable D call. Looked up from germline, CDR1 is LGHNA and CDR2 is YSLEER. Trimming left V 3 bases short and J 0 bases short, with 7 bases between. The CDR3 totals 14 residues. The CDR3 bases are TGCGCCAGCAGCCAGGAGTCTAGCACAGATACGCAGTATTTT. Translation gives CASSQESSTDTQYF.

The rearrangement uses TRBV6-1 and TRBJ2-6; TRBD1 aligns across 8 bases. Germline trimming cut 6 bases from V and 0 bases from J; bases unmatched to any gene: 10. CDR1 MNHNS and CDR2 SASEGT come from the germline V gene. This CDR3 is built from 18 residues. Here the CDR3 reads CASSEWTGISSGANVLTF. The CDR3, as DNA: TGTGCCAGCAGCGAATGGACAGGGATTAGCTCTGGGGCCAACGTCCTGACTTTC.